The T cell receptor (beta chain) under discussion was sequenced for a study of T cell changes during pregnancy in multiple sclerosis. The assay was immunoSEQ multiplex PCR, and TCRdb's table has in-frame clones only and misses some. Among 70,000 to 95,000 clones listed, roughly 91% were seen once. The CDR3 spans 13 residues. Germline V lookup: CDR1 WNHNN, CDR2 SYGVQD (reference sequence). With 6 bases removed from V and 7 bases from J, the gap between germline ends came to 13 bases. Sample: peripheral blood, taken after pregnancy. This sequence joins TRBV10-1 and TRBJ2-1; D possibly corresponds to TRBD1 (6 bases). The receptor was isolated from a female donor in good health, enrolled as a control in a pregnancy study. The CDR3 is CASSDRPRNEQFF. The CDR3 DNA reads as TGCGCCAGCAGCGACAGGCCCCGGAATGAGCAGTTCTTC.